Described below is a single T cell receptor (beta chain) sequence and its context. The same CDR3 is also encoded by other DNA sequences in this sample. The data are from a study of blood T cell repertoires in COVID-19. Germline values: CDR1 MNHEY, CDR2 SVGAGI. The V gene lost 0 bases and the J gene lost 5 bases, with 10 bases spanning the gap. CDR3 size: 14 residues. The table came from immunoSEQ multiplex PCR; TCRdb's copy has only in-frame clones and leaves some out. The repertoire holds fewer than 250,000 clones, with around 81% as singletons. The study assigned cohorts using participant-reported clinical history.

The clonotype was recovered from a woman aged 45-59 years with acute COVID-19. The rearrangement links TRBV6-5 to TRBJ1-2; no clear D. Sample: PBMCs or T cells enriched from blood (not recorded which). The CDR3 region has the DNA TGTGCCAGCAGTTACTCAAGAAGAGGGTATGGCTACACCTTC. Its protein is CASSYSRRGYGYTF.